This TCR beta chain was sequenced in a study of response to subunit inactivated influenza vaccine. TCRdb itself ran the RT-PCR reads through MiXCR, one entry per CDR3 protein. The table includes 500,000 to 600,000 distinct CDR3 sequences, roughly 12% detected once. Germline values: CDR1 MDHEN, CDR2 SYDVKM. CDR3 length: 13 residues. The V segment lost 6 bases and the J segment 8 bases; nucleotides outside the gene matches: 9. These data were likewise used in another study, on T cells expressing NK-cell markers. This second study notes: What made the TCR beta cDNA was 5'RACE template switching with UMIs. It was sorted CD3+CD56+NKG2C+, CD3+CD56+NKG2C- and CD3+CD56-NKG2C+ T cells that supplied the TCR beta repertoires. Serological testing identified most of the eight sequenced donors as HCMV-seropositive and one as seronegative.

The material was PBMCs from blood, obtained on the day of vaccination. The V gene is TRBV28, the J gene TRBJ1-2, with 7 bases aligning to TRBD1. This TCR came from a man aged 50 to 59 who received an inactivated influenza vaccine. The CDR3, as DNA: TGTGCCAGCAGACGACAGGGCTTTGAGGGCTACACCTTC. It specifies CASRRQGFEGYTF.